This TCR beta chain was captured in a study of OX40 agonist ivuxolimab in advanced cancers. The study's findings and limits: In the 0.1 to 3.0 mg/kg range, CD4+ and CD8+ blood T cells had expanded clonally by week 6. Some patients who did not respond also had low normalized T-cell clonal expansion.

Generated by immunoSEQ multiplex PCR, the TCRdb table keeps only in-frame clones and is missing some. Among roughly 35,000 clones, roughly three quarters were seen once, and the ten largest hold over 8.5%. This clone is a singleton in its sample. No antigen is known for it. Germline V gives CDR1 SQVTM, CDR2 ANQGSEA. CDR3 length: 11 residues. The ends were cut back, 4 bases at V and 0 bases at J, with 0 bases in the middle. The V and J genes are TRBV29-1 and TRBJ2-2; D remains unclear. The sample here was CD4+ or CD8+ T cells sorted from blood, taken in a trial of the OX40 agonist ivuxolimab. This clonotype was obtained from an adult with an advanced solid tumor such as melanoma, head and neck, liver or kidney cancer. CDR3 nucleotides: TGCAGCGTTGCGAACACCGGGGAGCTGTTTTTT. Translating gives CSVANTGELFF.